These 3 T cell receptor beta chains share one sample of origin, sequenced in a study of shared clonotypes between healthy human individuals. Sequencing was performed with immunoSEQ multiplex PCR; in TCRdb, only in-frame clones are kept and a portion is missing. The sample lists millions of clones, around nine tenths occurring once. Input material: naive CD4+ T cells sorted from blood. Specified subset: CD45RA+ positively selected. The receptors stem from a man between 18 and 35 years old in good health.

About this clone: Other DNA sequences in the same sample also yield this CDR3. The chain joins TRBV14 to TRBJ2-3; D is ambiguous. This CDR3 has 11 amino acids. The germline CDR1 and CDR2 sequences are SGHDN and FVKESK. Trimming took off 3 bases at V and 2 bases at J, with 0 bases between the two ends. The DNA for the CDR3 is TGTGCCAGCAGCCACACAGATACGCAGTATTTT. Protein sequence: CASSHTDTQYF.

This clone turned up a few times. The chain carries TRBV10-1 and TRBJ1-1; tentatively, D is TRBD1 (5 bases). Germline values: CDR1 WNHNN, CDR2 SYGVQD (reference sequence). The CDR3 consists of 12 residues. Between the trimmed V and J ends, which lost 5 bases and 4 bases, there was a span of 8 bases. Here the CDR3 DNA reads TGCGCCAGCAGTCAGGGTGGCACTGAAGCTTTCTTT. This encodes CASSQGGTEAFF.

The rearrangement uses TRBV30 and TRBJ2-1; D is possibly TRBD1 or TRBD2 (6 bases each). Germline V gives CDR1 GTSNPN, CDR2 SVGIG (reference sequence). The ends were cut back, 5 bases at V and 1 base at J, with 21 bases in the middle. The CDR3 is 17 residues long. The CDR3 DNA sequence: TGTGCCTGGGCGCGAGCTAAGGGGGGAGGATCCTACAATGAGCAGTTCTTC. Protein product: CAWARAKGGGSYNEQFF.